These T cell receptor beta chains were read from a single sample in a study of T cell clonotyping in hematopoietic cell transplantation. Assay used: immunoSEQ multiplex PCR; TCRdb lists only in-frame clones, some missing. This repertoire shows some 10,000 clones, about nine tenths found once; its top ten account for under 15%. Sequences were derived from peripheral blood mononuclear cells, sampled before stem cell transplant. These receptors were collected from a woman in her 50s with chronic myeloid leukemia. Some clones in this sample may be carry-over from other donors' samples. Each CDR3 is given with its conserved first and last residue. Fields, in order: J gene, D gene, V gene, clone size, CDR3 DNA, CDR3 protein. The D gene is left open where the match is weak. Size is stated for part of the rows, as once, few or many counts, or as a class when the clone is expanded.

>TRBJ2-1|TRBD2|TRBV4-2|once
TGTGCCAGCAGCCAAGCTGACGGGAGGGACTACAATGAGCAGTTCTTC
CASSQADGRDYNEQFF
>TRBJ2-7|NA|TRBV27|few
TGTGCCAGCCGCTTCCTTCCTAGGGGTGAGCAGTACTTC
CASRFLPRGEQYF
>TRBJ2-7|NA|TRBV6-1|once
TGTGCCAGCAGTGAAGATGGACAGTTTTCCTACGAGCAGTACTTC
CASSEDGQFSYEQYF
>TRBJ2-3|NA|TRBV30|NA
TGTGCCTGGAGTGGACAGAGCACAGATACGCAGTATTTT
CAWSGQSTDTQYF
>TRBJ2-5|TRBD1|TRBV10-1|NA
TGCGCCAGCAGTGAGTCCAAGACAGGGAAAGAGACCCAGTACTTC
CASSESKTGKETQYF
>TRBJ2-7|TRBD1|TRBV5-1|NA
TGCGCCAGCAGCTCCGGGACAGGGACGGTCTCCTACGAGCAGTACTTC
CASSSGTGTVSYEQYF
>TRBJ1-5|TRBD1|TRBV5-6|NA
TGTGCCAGCAGCCCCGGGACAGAGAATCAGCCCCAGCATTTT
CASSPGTENQPQHF
>TRBJ2-3|NA|TRBV2|NA
TGTGCCAGCATTGGGACTAGCACAGATACGCAGTATTTT
CASIGTSTDTQYF
>TRBJ2-2|TRBD2|TRBV30|NA
TGTGCCTGGACTGCGCAGCGGGGTGCCGGGGAGCTGTTTTTT
CAWTAQRGAGELFF
>TRBJ2-2|NA|TRBV27|NA
TGTGCCAGCAGTTTAATCCGGGATTACACCGGGGAGCTGTTTTTT
CASSLIRDYTGELFF
>TRBJ1-2|TRBD1|TRBV2|NA
TGTGCCAGCAGTGTAGTCAGGACAGGAAACTATGGCTACACCTTC
CASSVVRTGNYGYTF
>TRBJ1-2|TRBD1|TRBV7-8|NA
TGTGCCAGCAGCTCCTGGAGGGACAGAACTAACTATGGCTACACCTTC
CASSSWRDRTNYGYTF
>TRBJ2-1|NA|TRBV4-3|NA
TGCGCCAGCAGCCTACAGGGATCGCTGAGGAATGAGCAGTTCTTC
CASSLQGSLRNEQFF
>TRBJ1-6|NA|TRBV7-9|NA
TGTGCCAGCAGCTTAGGGGGCAGGGAAAACTATAATTCACCCCTCCACTTT
CASSLGGRENYNSPLHF
>TRBJ2-1|TRBD2|TRBV29-1|few
TGCAGCGTTGAAGCCCTCGGGACTACGATTTACAATGAGCAGTTCTTC
CSVEALGTTIYNEQFF
>TRBJ2-4|TRBD1|TRBV4-1|NA
TGCGCCAGCAGCCATCCGACAGGGAAAAACATTCAGTACTTC
CASSHPTGKNIQYF
>TRBJ2-5|TRBD2|TRBV2|NA
TGTGCCAGCAGTGAAGCGCTTAGCGGGACAGAGACCCAGTACTTC
CASSEALSGTETQYF